The 19 T cell receptor beta chains presented below share a single source sample, sequenced in a study of blood T cell repertoires in COVID-19. Data came from immunoSEQ multiplex PCR; TCRdb stores just in-frame clones and leaves some out. The table shows some 400,000 clones, with about 89% occurring only once. The sample was PBMCs or T cells enriched from blood (not recorded which). The source is a young man who had recovered from COVID-19.

Concerning this clone: Germline is not matched at one junction end, which may reflect a read error. The chain uses TRBV12-3 or TRBV12-4 and TRBJ2-1, with D perhaps TRBD1 (5 bases). The CDR3 loop spans 13 amino acids. The CDR3 loop reads CASRLGAPNEQFF. CDR3 bases: TGTGCCAGCAGGTTAGGGGCGCCCAATGAGCAGTTCTTC.

This chain connects TRBV11-2 to TRBJ1-2; D unresolved. The CDR3 has 14 amino acids. Germline loops: CDR1 SGHAT, CDR2 FQNNGV. The V gene lost 1 base and the J gene lost 4 bases, with 10 bases spanning the gap. For the CDR3, the DNA is TGTGCCAGCAGCTTAGTAGACATTGGCTATGGCTACACCTTC. It translates to CASSLVDIGYGYTF.

The V gene is TRBV19, the J gene TRBJ1-1, with TRBD1 as a possible D gene (5 bases). The CDR3 contains 13 residues. CDR1 and CDR2 from the germline V gene are LNHDA and SQIVND (reference sequence). The germline V and J ends were trimmed by 2 bases and 7 bases, with 11 bases remaining between them. CDR3 amino acids: CASSISGAIEAFF. The CDR3 nucleotides are TGTGCCAGTAGTATAAGTGGGGCGATTGAAGCTTTCTTT.

This chain connects TRBV4-2 to TRBJ2-3; TRBD2 matches at 7 bases. Trimming removed 5 bases from V and 2 bases from J; junction bases left unmatched: 10. Per germline, CDR1 LGHNA and CDR2 YNFKEQ. This CDR3 is 16 amino acids long. The CDR3 is CASSSREAGDTDTQYF. The DNA of the CDR3 is TGTGCCAGCAGCTCACGCGAGGCGGGGGACACAGATACGCAGTATTTT.

The CDR3: CASGAGRQNSKTQYF. CDR3 DNA: TGCGCCAGCGGGGCCGGGAGGCAGAACTCGAAGACCCAGTACTTC. The chain employs TRBV4-3 and TRBJ2-5; 7 nucleotides match TRBD2. The CDR3 runs to 15 residues. Germline V lookup: CDR1 LGHNA, CDR2 YSLEER. V was pared by 8 bases and J by 6 bases, with 15 bases of the junction left unmatched.

The CDR3: CASSVGTGWDIEKLFF. For the CDR3, the DNA is TGTGCCAGCAGCGTCGGGACAGGGTGGGATATTGAAAAACTGTTTTTT. J is TRBJ1-4 and V is TRBV28; 9 bases are shared with TRBD1. The CDR3 covers 16 residues. From germline, CDR1 is MDHEN and CDR2 SYDVKM. V shed 6 bases, J shed 7 bases, and the junction held 12 bases outside the gene matches.

The chain carries TRBV6-2 or TRBV6-3 and TRBJ2-7; tentative D call: TRBD1 (5 bases). CDR3 length: 13 residues. Germline-derived CDR1 and CDR2 are MNHEY and SVGEGT. Trimming shortened V by 5 bases and J by 5 bases, and 13 bases separated the two germline ends. In DNA, the CDR3 is TGTGCCAGCAGTACTCCAGGGATCAACGAGCAGTACTTC. Amino acid sequence: CASSTPGINEQYF.

This clone was counted once. This chain connects TRBV6-2 or TRBV6-3 to TRBJ2-7, with 7 nucleotides matching TRBD2. The length of the CDR3 is 12 residues. Trimming took 4 bases from V and 6 from J; bases not matched to a gene: 3. Germline CDR1 and CDR2: MNHEY and SVGEGT. The DNA of the CDR3 is TGTGCCAGCAGTTCACGCGGGGGCGAGCAGTACTTC. Amino acid sequence: CASSSRGGEQYF.

The chain's CDR3 is CASSLVAGGPGEQFF. As DNA, the CDR3 is TGTGCCAGCAGCTTAGTAGCGGGGGGGCCTGGTGAGCAGTTCTTC. This chain joins TRBV7-6 and TRBJ2-1; 11 nucleotides agree with TRBD2. The CDR3 has 15 amino acids. V was pared by 1 base and J by 9 bases, with 5 bases of the junction left unmatched. Germline CDR1 SGHVS, CDR2 FNYEAQ. Complete variable domain (other parts from reference TRBV7-6 and TRBJ2-1): GAGVSQSPRYKVTKRGQDVALRCDPISGHVSLYWYRQALGQGPEFLTYFNYEAQQDKSGLPNDRFSAERPEGSISTLTIQRTEQRDSAMYRCASSLVAGGPGEQFFGPGTRLTVL.

The chain is built from TRBV9 and TRBJ2-7; no firm D call. The CDR3 sequence is 13 residues long. Trimming took 0 bases from V and 1 from J, leaving 5 bases between them. Germline V gene lookup returns CDR1 SGDLS and CDR2 YYNGEE. CDR3: CASSVGNSYEQYF. The CDR3 DNA follows: TGTGCCAGCAGCGTAGGTAATTCCTACGAGCAGTACTTC.

V gene TRBV9 combines with J gene TRBJ2-2, with 8 positions matching TRBD2. This CDR3 region has 15 residues. V shed 2 bases, J shed 4 bases, and the junction held 4 bases outside the gene matches. Germline CDR1 and CDR2: SGDLS and YYNGEE. The CDR3 reads CASSVGGAITGELFF. CDR3 DNA: TGTGCCAGCAGCGTCGGGGGGGCCATCACCGGGGAGCTGTTTTTT.

The chain uses TRBV24-1 and TRBJ2-3, with a tentative D call TRBD1 (6 bases). This CDR3 has 16 residues. The V end was cut by 3 bases, the J end by 0 bases, with 12 bases between. Germline V gene data show CDR1 as KGHDR and CDR2 as SFDVKD. The CDR3 loop reads CATSDGHGTSTDTQYF. The CDR3, as DNA: TGTGCCACCAGTGATGGTCACGGGACAAGCACAGATACGCAGTATTTT.

The rearrangement links TRBV27 to TRBJ1-3; TRBD1 might be the D (6 bases). Trimming pared 3 bases from V and 2 bases from J, leaving 8 bases between. Germline CDR1 and CDR2: MNHEY and SMNVEV (reference sequence). The CDR3 has 14 residues. This CDR3 reads CASSFRGPGNTIYF. The CDR3 DNA reads TGTGCCAGCAGTTTCAGGGGACCTGGAAACACCATATATTTT.

In the case of this clone: The sample carries other DNA sequences with the same CDR3. The chain joins TRBV20-1 to TRBJ2-3; the D gene is possibly TRBD2 (5 bases). Germline lookup yields CDR1 DFQATT and CDR2 SNEGSKA (reference sequence). Trimming stripped 3 bases from V and 6 bases from J, with 7 bases between. This CDR3 has 11 amino acids. For the CDR3, the DNA is TGCAGTGCTAGTCGCGGGGATACGCAGTATTTT. It is translated as CSASRGDTQYF.

This rearrangement joins TRBV30 to TRBJ1-1; tentative D call: TRBD1 (5 bases). This CDR3 region has 16 residues. Deletions cut 0 bases from V and 1 base from J, with 15 bases between. CDR1 is GTSNPN and CDR2 is SVGIG in the germline V gene (reference sequence). CDR3 DNA: TGTGCCTGGAGTGTACTTGGGGCAGCGTGGAACACTGAAGCTTTCTTT. It specifies CAWSVLGAAWNTEAFF.

This clone was seen a handful of times. The chain is built from TRBV19 and TRBJ2-7; 9 nucleotides line up with TRBD1. The germline V gene has CDR1 LNHDA and CDR2 SQIVND (reference sequence). V was clipped by 7 bases and J by 0 bases; unmatched bases: 7. The CDR3 is 15 residues long. CDR3 bases: TGTGCCAGTACAAGTGGGACAGGGAGCTCCTACGAGCAGTACTTC. It is translated as CASTSGTGSSYEQYF.

The V call is TRBV30, the J call TRBJ2-5; TRBD1 aligns across 7 bases. J was trimmed by 13 bases and V by 0 bases; bases with no gene match: 11. Germline V lookup: CDR1 GTSNPN, CDR2 SVGIG (reference sequence). The length of the CDR3 is 13 residues. The CDR3 DNA reads as TGTGCCTGGAGTGTTCGGGACAGTCGCTCCCTGTACTTC. Its protein product is CAWSVRDSRSLYF.

This sequence joins TRBV5-4 and TRBJ1-2, with a weak D call TRBD1 (6 bases). This CDR3 contains 14 residues. V was pared by 4 bases and J by 8 bases, with 18 bases between. Germline V gene sequence: CDR1 SGHNT, CDR2 YYREEE (reference sequence). The CDR3 spells CASSVWGGARGYTF. CDR3 coding DNA: TGTGCCAGCAGCGTGTGGGGGGGCGCGAGGGGCTACACCTTC.

CDR3 in DNA: TGTGCCAGCAGTTTCCGCAATGAGCAGTTCTTC. This sequence encodes CASSFRNEQFF. V gene TRBV12-3 or TRBV12-4 combines with J gene TRBJ2-1; D not certain. Trimming stripped 3 bases from V and 6 bases from J, with 3 bases between. This CDR3 contains 11 residues.